This T cell receptor (beta chain) stems from a study of identical twins. Template switching added a universal primer site; cDNA carried unique molecular identifiers. TCRdb reprocessed the 5' RACE reads with MiXCR, giving one entry per CDR3 protein. Of hundreds of thousands of distinct CDR3 sequences detected, 18% appear once; the ten largest clones hold less than 15%. The donors were all healthy and Caucasian. V was pared by 2 bases and J by 7 bases, with 16 bases between. This CDR3 has 15 amino acids. Germline V gene data show CDR1 as SGHRS and CDR2 as YFSETQ. Only a few counts were recorded for this clonotype. These data are also associated with another study on T cells expressing NK-cell markers. That source adds: Researchers got TCR beta repertoires out of sorted CD3+CD56+NKG2C+, CD3+CD56+NKG2C- and CD3+CD56-NKG2C+ T cells. Seven sequenced donors out of eight were HCMV-seropositive, one seronegative.

The TCR originated in a woman aged 18-29 years in good health. The genes are TRBV5-1 and TRBJ2-1; D is unresolved. The sequencing sample was made of PBMCs. This CDR3 reads CASSFVYRVGNEQFF. The CDR3 DNA sequence: TGCGCCAGCAGCTTCGTCTATAGGGTAGGGAATGAGCAGTTCTTC. The whole variable domain, filled in from reference TRBV5-1 and TRBJ2-1, reads KAGVTQTPRYLIKTRGQQVTLSCSPISGHRSVSWYQQTPGQGLQFLFEYFSETQRNKGNFPGRFSGRQFSNSRSEMNVSTLELGDSALYLCASSFVYRVGNEQFFGPGTRLTVL.